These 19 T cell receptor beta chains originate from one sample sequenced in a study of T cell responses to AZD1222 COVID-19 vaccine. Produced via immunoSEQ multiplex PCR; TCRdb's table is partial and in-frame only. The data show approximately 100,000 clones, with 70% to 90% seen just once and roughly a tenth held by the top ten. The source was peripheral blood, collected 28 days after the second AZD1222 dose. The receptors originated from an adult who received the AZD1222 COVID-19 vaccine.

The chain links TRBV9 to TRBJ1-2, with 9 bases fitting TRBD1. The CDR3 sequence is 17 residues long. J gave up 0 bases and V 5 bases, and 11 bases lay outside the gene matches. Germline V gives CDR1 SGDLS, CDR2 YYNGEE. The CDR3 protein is CASSDGTGILANYGYTF. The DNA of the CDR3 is TGTGCCAGCAGTGACGGGACAGGGATCCTAGCTAACTATGGCTACACCTTC.

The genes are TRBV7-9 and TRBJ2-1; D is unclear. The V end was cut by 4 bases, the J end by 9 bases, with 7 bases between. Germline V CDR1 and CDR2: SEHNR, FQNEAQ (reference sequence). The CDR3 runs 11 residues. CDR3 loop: CASSYRSEQFF. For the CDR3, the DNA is TGTGCCAGCAGCTACAGATCTGAGCAGTTCTTC. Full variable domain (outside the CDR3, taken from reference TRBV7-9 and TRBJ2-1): DTGVSQNPRHKITKRGQNVTFRCDPISEHNRLYWYRQTLGQGPEFLTYFQNEAQLEKSRLLSDRFSAERPKGSFSTLEIQRTEQGDSAMYLCASSYRSEQFFGPGTRLTVL.

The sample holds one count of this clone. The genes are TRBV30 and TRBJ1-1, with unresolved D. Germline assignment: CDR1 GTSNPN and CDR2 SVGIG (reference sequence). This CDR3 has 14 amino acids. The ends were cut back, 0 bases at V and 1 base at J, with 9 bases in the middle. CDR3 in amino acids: CAWSVAVPNTEAFF. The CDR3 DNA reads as TGTGCCTGGAGTGTGGCGGTCCCGAACACTGAAGCTTTCTTT.

Here the CDR3 reads CASSQAGAVAETSTDTQYF. The CDR3 DNA sequence: TGTGCCAGCAGCCAAGCTGGGGCCGTGGCGGAGACTAGCACAGATACGCAGTATTTT. The chain has TRBV3-1 (or the pseudogene TRBV3-2) and TRBJ2-3; TRBD1 is a possible D gene (5 bases). V lost 1 base to trimming and J lost 0 bases, with 20 bases between them. CDR1 is LGHDT, CDR2 YNNKEL, per germline (reference sequence). CDR3 length: 19 residues.

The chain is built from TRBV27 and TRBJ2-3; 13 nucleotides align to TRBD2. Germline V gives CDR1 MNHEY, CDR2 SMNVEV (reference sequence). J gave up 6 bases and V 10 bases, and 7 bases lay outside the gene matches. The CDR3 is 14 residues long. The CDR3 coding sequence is TGTGCCACTAAACCGGGACTAGCGGGGGATACGCAGTATTTT. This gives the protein CATKPGLAGDTQYF.

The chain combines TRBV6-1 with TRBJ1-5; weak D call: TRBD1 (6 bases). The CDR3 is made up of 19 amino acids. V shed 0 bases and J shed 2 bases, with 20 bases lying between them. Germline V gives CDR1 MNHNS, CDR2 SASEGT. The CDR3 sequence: CASSEAPGGAGVGNQPQHF. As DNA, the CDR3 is TGTGCCAGCAGTGAAGCGCCGGGGGGCGCGGGTGTGGGCAATCAGCCCCAGCATTTT.

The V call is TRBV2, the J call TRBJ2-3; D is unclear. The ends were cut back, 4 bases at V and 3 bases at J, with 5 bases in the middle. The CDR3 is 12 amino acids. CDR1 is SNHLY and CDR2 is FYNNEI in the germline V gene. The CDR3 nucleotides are TGTGCCAGCAGTGGGAGTACAGATACGCAGTATTTT. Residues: CASSGSTDTQYF.

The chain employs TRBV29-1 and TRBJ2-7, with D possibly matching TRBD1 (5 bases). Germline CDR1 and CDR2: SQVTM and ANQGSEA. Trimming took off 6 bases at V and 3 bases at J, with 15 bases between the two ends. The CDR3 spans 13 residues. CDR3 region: CSVSGYPLYEQYF. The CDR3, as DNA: TGCAGCGTCTCAGGGTACCCCCTCTACGAGCAGTACTTC.

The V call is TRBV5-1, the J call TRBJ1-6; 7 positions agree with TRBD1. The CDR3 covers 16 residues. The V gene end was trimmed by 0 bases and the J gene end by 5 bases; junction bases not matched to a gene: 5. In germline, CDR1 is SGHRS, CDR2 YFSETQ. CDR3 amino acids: CASSLGGGQNNSPLHF. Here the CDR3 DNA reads TGCGCCAGCAGCTTGGGAGGGGGACAGAATAATTCACCCCTCCACTTT. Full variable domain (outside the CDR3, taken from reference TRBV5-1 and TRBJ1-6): KAGVTQTPRYLIKTRGQQVTLSCSPISGHRSVSWYQQTPGQGLQFLFEYFSETQRNKGNFPGRFSGRQFSNSRSEMNVSTLELGDSALYLCASSLGGGQNNSPLHFGNGTRLTVT.

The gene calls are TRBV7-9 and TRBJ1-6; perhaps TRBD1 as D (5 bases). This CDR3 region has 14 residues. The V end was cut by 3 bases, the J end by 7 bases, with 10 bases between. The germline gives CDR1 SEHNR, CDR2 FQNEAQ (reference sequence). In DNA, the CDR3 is TGTGCCAGCAGCTTGGGGCTCAGAAATTCACCCCTCCACTTT. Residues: CASSLGLRNSPLHF.

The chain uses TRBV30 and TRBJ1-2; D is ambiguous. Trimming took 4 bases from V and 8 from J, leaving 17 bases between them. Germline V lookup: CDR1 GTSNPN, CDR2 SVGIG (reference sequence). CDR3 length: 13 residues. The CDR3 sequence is CAWTTGKAAGYTF. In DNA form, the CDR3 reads TGTGCCTGGACCACCGGGAAGGCTGCCGGCTACACCTTC.

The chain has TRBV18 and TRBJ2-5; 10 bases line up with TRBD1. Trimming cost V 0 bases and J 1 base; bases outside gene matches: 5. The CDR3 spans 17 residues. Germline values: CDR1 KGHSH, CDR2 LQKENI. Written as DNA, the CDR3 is TGTGCCAGCTCACCACCCAACCGGGACAGGGGCCAAGAGACCCAGTACTTC. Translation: CASSPPNRDRGQETQYF.

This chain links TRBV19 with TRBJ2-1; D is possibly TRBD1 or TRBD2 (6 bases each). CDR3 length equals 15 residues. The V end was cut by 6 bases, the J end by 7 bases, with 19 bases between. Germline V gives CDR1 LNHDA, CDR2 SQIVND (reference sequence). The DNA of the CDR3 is TGTGCCAGTAGGTCAGCAGGGGAGGTCTCGAATGAGCAGTTCTTC. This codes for CASRSAGEVSNEQFF.

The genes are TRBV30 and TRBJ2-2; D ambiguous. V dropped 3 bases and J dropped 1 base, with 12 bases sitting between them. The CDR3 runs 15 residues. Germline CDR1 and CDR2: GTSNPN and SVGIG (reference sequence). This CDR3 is CAWSFRRMNTGELFF. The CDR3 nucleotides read TGTGCCTGGAGCTTTAGGCGGATGAACACCGGGGAGCTGTTTTTT.

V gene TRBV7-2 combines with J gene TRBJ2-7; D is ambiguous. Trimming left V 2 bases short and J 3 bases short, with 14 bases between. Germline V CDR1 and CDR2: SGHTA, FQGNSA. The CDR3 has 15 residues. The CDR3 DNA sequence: TGTGCCAGCAGCTTAAGTCCCGCGACTCACTACGAGCAGTACTTC. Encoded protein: CASSLSPATHYEQYF.

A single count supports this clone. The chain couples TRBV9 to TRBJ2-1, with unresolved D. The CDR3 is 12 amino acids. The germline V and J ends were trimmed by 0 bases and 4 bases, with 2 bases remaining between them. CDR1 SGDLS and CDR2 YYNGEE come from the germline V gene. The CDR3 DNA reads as TGTGCCAGCAGCGTAGGATACAATGAGCAGTTCTTC. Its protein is CASSVGYNEQFF.

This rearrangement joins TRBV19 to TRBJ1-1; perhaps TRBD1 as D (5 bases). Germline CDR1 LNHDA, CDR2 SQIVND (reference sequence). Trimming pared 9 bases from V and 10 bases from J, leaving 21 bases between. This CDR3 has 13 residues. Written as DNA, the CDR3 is TGTGCCAGCGCCCGGGACTCTCTTCAGGGAGCTTTCTTT. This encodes CASARDSLQGAFF.

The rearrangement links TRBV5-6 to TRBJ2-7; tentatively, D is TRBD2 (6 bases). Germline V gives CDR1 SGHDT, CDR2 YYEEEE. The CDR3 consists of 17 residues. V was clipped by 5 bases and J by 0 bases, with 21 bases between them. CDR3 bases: TGTGCCAGCAGAAGCTTGAGCGGGCAGGGAGGCTCCTACGAGCAGTACTTC. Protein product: CASRSLSGQGGSYEQYF.

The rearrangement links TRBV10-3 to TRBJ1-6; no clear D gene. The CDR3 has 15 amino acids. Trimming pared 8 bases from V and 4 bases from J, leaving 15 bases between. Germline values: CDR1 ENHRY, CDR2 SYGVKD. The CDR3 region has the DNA TGTGCCATCGGTCCCCAAGCGGAGTATAATTCACCCCTCCACTTT. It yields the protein CAIGPQAEYNSPLHF.